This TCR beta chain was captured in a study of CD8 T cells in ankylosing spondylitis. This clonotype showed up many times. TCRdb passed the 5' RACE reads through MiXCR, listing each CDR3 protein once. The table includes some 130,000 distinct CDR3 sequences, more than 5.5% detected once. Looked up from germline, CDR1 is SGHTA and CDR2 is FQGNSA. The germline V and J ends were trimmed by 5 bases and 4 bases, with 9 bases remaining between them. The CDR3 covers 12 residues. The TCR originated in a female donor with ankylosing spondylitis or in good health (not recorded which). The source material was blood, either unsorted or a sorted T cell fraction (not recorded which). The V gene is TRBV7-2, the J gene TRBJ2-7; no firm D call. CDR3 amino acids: CASSLDVYEQYF. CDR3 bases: TGTGCCAGCAGCCTGGACGTTTACGAGCAGTACTTC. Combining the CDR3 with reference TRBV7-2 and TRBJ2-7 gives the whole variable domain GAGVSQSPSNKVTEKGKDVELRCDPISGHTALYWYRQSLGQGLEFLIYFQGNSAPDKSGLPSDRFSAERTGGSVSTLTIQRTQQEDSAVYLCASSLDVYEQYFGPGTRLTVT.